This TCR beta chain was retrieved from a study of T cell repertoires in cytomegalovirus infection. A single record per CDR3 protein comes from TCRdb applying MiXCR to the reads. The data contain more than 200,000 distinct CDR3 sequences, approximately 10% of them singletons. Trimming at V came to 5 bases and at J to 7 bases, leaving 6 bases not matched to a gene. The germline V gene has CDR1 SGHVS and CDR2 FQNEAQ. The CDR3 is 14 amino acids. In this sample, this clonotype turned up a few times. V gene TRBV7-8 combines with J gene TRBJ1-4; 8 positions match TRBD1. This receptor was identified in a human donor in good health (CMV status not recorded). Some clones in this sample may be carry-over from other donors' samples. The specimen sequenced was PBMCs. The DNA for the CDR3 is TGTGCCAGCAGCCGTACAGGGGGAAGTGAAAAACTGTTTTTT. This sequence encodes CASSRTGGSEKLFF.